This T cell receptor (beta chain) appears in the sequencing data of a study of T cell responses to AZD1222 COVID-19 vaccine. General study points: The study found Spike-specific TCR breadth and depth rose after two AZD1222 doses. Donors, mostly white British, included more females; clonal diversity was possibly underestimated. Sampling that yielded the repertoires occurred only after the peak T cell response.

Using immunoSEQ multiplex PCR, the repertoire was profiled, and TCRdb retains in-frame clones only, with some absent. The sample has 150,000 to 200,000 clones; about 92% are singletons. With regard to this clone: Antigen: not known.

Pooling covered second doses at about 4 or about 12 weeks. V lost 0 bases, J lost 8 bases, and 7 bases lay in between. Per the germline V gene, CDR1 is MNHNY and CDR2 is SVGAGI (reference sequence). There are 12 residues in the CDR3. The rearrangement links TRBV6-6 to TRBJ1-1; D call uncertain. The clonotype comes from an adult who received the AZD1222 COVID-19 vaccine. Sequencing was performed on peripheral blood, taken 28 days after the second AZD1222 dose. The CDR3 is CASSYSRIEAFF. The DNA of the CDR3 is TGTGCCAGCAGTTACTCGAGAATAGAAGCTTTCTTT.